The 21 T cell receptor beta chains below come from one sample, sequenced in a study of CD8 T cells in seronegative destructive rheumatoid arthritis. The table came from immunoSEQ multiplex PCR; TCRdb's copy has only in-frame clones and leaves some out. There are 900 to 950 clones in the sample; roughly 82% occur only once, and around 20% lies in the top ten. The sequenced sample consisted of CD8+ T cells from blood. The receptors come from an older woman with seronegative destructive rheumatoid arthritis.

V gene TRBV5-6 combines with J gene TRBJ2-7, with a possible D match to TRBD2 (5 bases). V dropped 2 bases and J dropped 4 bases, with 13 bases sitting between them. The CDR3 spans 14 residues. The germline CDR1 and CDR2 sequences are SGHDT and YYEEEE. The CDR3 protein is CASSLKWTGYEQYF. In nucleotides, the CDR3 is TGTGCCAGCAGCTTAAAGTGGACTGGGTACGAGCAGTACTTC.

The chain joins TRBV9 to TRBJ2-3, with 7 bases identical to TRBD2. The V gene end was trimmed by 4 bases and the J gene end by 3 bases; junction bases not matched to a gene: 11. The CDR3 has 16 residues. In germline, CDR1 is SGDLS, CDR2 YYNGEE. CDR3 sequence: CASSYQGGQLTDTQYF. The DNA of the CDR3 is TGTGCCAGCAGCTACCAGGGAGGGCAATTGACAGATACGCAGTATTTT.

This clone was observed once. The chain uses TRBV28 and TRBJ2-5, with 11 bases identical to TRBD2. Germline V gene sequence: CDR1 MDHEN, CDR2 SYDVKM. There are 17 residues in the CDR3. Germline trimming cut 3 bases from V and 5 bases from J; bases unmatched to any gene: 11. The CDR3 DNA is TGTGCCAGCAGTTTTGGCGCGACTAGCGGGATAGACGAGACCCAGTACTTC. This sequence encodes CASSFGATSGIDETQYF. The full variable domain, in which reference TRBV28 and TRBJ2-5 provide the parts outside the CDR3, is DVKVTQSSRYLVKRTGEKVFLECVQDMDHENMFWYRQDPGLGLRLIYFSYDVKMKEKGDIPEGYSVSREKKERFSLILESASTNQTSMYLCASSFGATSGIDETQYFGPGTRLLVL.

The V call is TRBV6-5, the J call TRBJ2-5; 8 bases map to TRBD2. CDR1 is MNHEY and CDR2 is SVGAGI in the germline V gene. This CDR3 has 13 residues. V lost 7 bases and J lost 5; bases outside the gene matches: 6. This CDR3 reads CASNPGGGETQYF. In DNA form, the CDR3 reads TGTGCCAGCAATCCGGGAGGGGGGGAGACCCAGTACTTC.

This chain joins TRBV18 and TRBJ2-7; 8 positions match TRBD1. The germline gives CDR1 KGHSH, CDR2 LQKENI. This CDR3 has 13 amino acids. Germline trimming cut 5 bases from V and 3 bases from J; bases unmatched to any gene: 3. CDR3 DNA: TGTGCCAGCTCAGGAACAGGGGGCTACGAGCAGTACTTC. It codes for CASSGTGGYEQYF.

The rearrangement links TRBV6-4 to TRBJ2-7, with TRBD2 matching over 11 bases. Germline V lookup: CDR1 MRHNA, CDR2 SNTAGT. The CDR3 is 17 amino acids. J lost 3 bases, V lost 11 bases, and 18 bases had no gene match. The CDR3 loop reads CAWAGLADLHPFYEQYF. The CDR3, as DNA: TGTGCCTGGGCGGGACTAGCGGATCTTCACCCCTTCTACGAGCAGTACTTC.

The chain is built from TRBV4-1 and TRBJ1-4; TRBD1 matches at 7 bases. J gave up 8 bases and V 4 bases, and 4 bases lay outside the gene matches. The CDR3 spans 13 residues. Per the germline V gene, CDR1 is MGHRA and CDR2 is YSYEKL. The CDR3 DNA reads TGCGCCAGCAGCCCACTGGGACAGGAAAAACTGTTTTTT. It translates to CASSPLGQEKLFF.

In its sample, this clone is large. DNA of the CDR3: TGTGCCAGTAGTATTTCTAGCGGGAGGGCCGGCGAGCAGTACTTC. It encodes CASSISSGRAGEQYF. This chain joins TRBV19 and TRBJ2-7, with TRBD2 matching over 12 bases. The CDR3 contains 15 residues. Germline values: CDR1 LNHDA, CDR2 SQIVND (reference sequence). J lost 6 bases, V lost 3 bases, and 6 bases had no gene match.

The chain carries TRBV29-1 and TRBJ2-1; 10 bases map to TRBD2. Germline lookup yields CDR1 SQVTM and CDR2 ANQGSEA. The CDR3 sequence is 15 residues long. V trimming: 3 bases; J trimming: 8 bases; junction bases outside the gene matches: 10. DNA of the CDR3: TGCAGCGTTGAGCCACCTAGCGGGAGTTTCGATGAGCAGTTCTTC. Translation gives CSVEPPSGSFDEQFF.

The chain carries TRBV5-5 and TRBJ2-3; 11 positions agree with TRBD1. The CDR3 runs 16 residues. CDR1 SGHKS and CDR2 YYEKEE come from the germline V gene (reference sequence). V dropped 5 bases and J dropped 0; count of bases not matched to a gene: 5. The CDR3 sequence: CASRTGTGGSTDTQYF. The DNA for the CDR3 is TGTGCCAGCAGAACCGGGACAGGGGGAAGCACAGATACGCAGTATTTT.

This clone was recorded only once. This sequence joins TRBV11-1 and TRBJ2-1, with TRBD2 as a possible D gene (7 bases). V was shortened by 1 base and J by 7 bases, with 14 bases between the two germline ends. Germline values: CDR1 SGHAT, CDR2 FQDESV (reference sequence). This CDR3 contains 15 residues. The CDR3 here is CASSLGAGALNEQFF. CDR3 coding DNA: TGTGCCAGCAGCTTAGGTGCGGGGGCCCTTAATGAGCAGTTCTTC.

This chain uses TRBV7-6 with TRBJ2-1; possible D gene TRBD2, 7 bases. The germline V and J ends were trimmed by 1 base and 6 bases, with 10 bases remaining between them. The germline gives CDR1 SGHVS, CDR2 FNYEAQ. CDR3 length: 14 amino acids. CDR3 in amino acids: CASSLGGGANEQFF. DNA for the CDR3: TGTGCCAGCAGCTTAGGAGGGGGGGCCAATGAGCAGTTCTTC.

The V call is TRBV9, the J call TRBJ2-7; 7 nucleotides align to TRBD2. Germline CDR1 and CDR2: SGDLS and YYNGEE. The junction had 5 bases not matched to a gene; V was cut back by 0 bases and J by 2 bases. The CDR3 length is 15 residues. The DNA for the CDR3 is TGTGCCAGCAGCGTAGGCGGGGGATCCCCCTACGAGCAGTACTTC. Translated: CASSVGGGSPYEQYF.

This CDR3 is CASSFLFRTSGRAHEQFF. For the CDR3, the DNA is TGTGCCAGCAGTTTCCTTTTTAGGACTAGCGGGAGGGCCCATGAGCAGTTCTTC. The chain is built from TRBV27 and TRBJ2-1, with TRBD2 matching 15 bases. The ends lost 3 bases at V and 8 bases at J; junction bases unmatched: 11. CDR1 is MNHEY and CDR2 is SMNVEV in the germline V gene (reference sequence). CDR3 length: 18 residues.

The gene calls are TRBV7-9 and TRBJ1-2; D uncertain. CDR3 size: 14 residues. From germline, CDR1 is SEHNR and CDR2 FQNEAQ (reference sequence). With 5 bases removed from V and 10 bases from J, the gap between germline ends came to 20 bases. CDR3 loop: CASSLEVDREVYTF. CDR3 in DNA: TGTGCCAGCAGCCTCGAGGTGGATAGGGAGGTCTACACCTTC.

This clone appeared once. The J gene is TRBJ2-1, the V gene TRBV27; TRBD2 matches at 8 bases. CDR3 length: 16 amino acids. Looked up from germline, CDR1 is MNHEY and CDR2 is SMNVEV (reference sequence). The V segment lost 6 bases and the J segment 0 bases; nucleotides outside the gene matches: 7. CDR3 in amino acids: CASSLAGPSSYNEQFF. CDR3 nucleotides: TGTGCCAGCAGCTTAGCGGGACCCAGCTCCTACAATGAGCAGTTCTTC.

This clone was seen just once. The V gene is TRBV1, the J gene TRBJ2-6; no DNA check was done on the table's D call, TRBD1. TRBV1 represents a pseudogene. This CDR3 spans 16 amino acids. The CDR3 region is CTSSRLDTCGANVLTF. In nucleotides, the CDR3 is TGCACCAGCAGCCGCCTGGACACGTGCGGGGCCAACGTCCTGACTTTC.

This chain links TRBV4-1 with TRBJ1-2; TRBD1 is a possible D gene (5 bases). Germline CDR1 reads MGHRA; CDR2 reads YSYEKL. CDR3 length equals 15 residues. V was cut by 0 bases and J by 4 bases, with 12 bases left in between. Here the CDR3 reads CASSQEPGWVYGYTF. DNA for the CDR3: TGCGCCAGCAGCCAAGAACCAGGGTGGGTCTATGGCTACACCTTC.

The genes are TRBV28 and TRBJ1-2; D uncertain. The CDR3 totals 14 residues. Trimming cost V 1 base and J 3 bases, with 9 bases left between them. Germline values: CDR1 MDHEN, CDR2 SYDVKM. The CDR3 nucleotides are TGTGCCAGCAGTTTATCGGTTTCTGACTATGGCTACACCTTC. Translated: CASSLSVSDYGYTF.

The chain joins TRBV19 to TRBJ2-1, with TRBD2 matching over 9 bases. Germline assignment: CDR1 LNHDA and CDR2 SQIVND (reference sequence). The length of the CDR3 is 14 residues. V shed 6 bases and J 9 bases; nucleotides not matched to a gene: 9. The CDR3 loop is CASSTVAGGGEQFF. The CDR3 bases are TGTGCCAGTAGCACGGTGGCGGGAGGGGGTGAGCAGTTCTTC.

This clone was detected only once. The gene calls are TRBV4-1 and TRBJ2-1; a weak D match, TRBD2 (6 bases). CDR3 length: 17 residues. Trimming shortened V by 0 bases and J by 6 bases, and 18 bases separated the two germline ends. Germline CDR1 and CDR2: MGHRA and YSYEKL. CDR3 region: CASSQEGVGRDLNEQFF. In DNA form, the CDR3 reads TGCGCCAGCAGCCAAGAGGGGGTCGGGCGGGATCTCAATGAGCAGTTCTTC.